These T cell receptor beta chains were read from a single sample in a study of cytotoxic CD8 clonotypes in ibrutinib-treated CLL. Using immunoSEQ multiplex PCR, the repertoire was profiled, and TCRdb retains in-frame clones only, with some absent. Here the sample spans 150,000 to 250,000 clones, over 60% being singletons. This sample comprised PBMCs, obtained after 24 months of ibrutinib treatment. Source of these receptors: a human donor with chronic lymphocytic leukemia. Each CDR3 is given with its conserved first and last residue. A D gene is named only where the DNA matches it firmly. Clone size, where shown, is once, few, many, or a class for clones that have expanded.

CDR3aa: CASSQEGGNTIYF; CDR3nt: TGCGCCAGCAGCCAAGAGGGAGGAAACACCATATATTTT; abundance: .; j_gene: TRBJ1-3; d_gene: .; v_gene: TRBV4-1
CDR3aa: CASPLWGHRSYEQYF; CDR3nt: TGCGCCAGCCCTCTTTGGGGGCATAGGTCCTACGAGCAGTACTTC; abundance: .; j_gene: TRBJ2-7; d_gene: .; v_gene: TRBV5-1
CDR3aa: CASSPGLYNEQFF; CDR3nt: TGTGCCAGCTCACCGGGACTTTACAATGAGCAGTTCTTC; abundance: once; j_gene: TRBJ2-1; d_gene: .; v_gene: TRBV18
CDR3aa: CASSLGLAGGEQFF; CDR3nt: TGTGCCAGCAGCCTCGGACTAGCGGGAGGGGAGCAGTTCTTC; abundance: .; j_gene: TRBJ2-1; d_gene: TRBD2; v_gene: TRBV6-5
CDR3aa: CASSESASGPDNEQFF; CDR3nt: TGCGCCAGCAGTGAGTCGGCCAGCGGGCCAGACAATGAGCAGTTCTTC; abundance: .; j_gene: TRBJ2-1; d_gene: .; v_gene: TRBV10-1
CDR3aa: CASSADGLVTDTQYF; CDR3nt: TGTGCCAGCAGCGCCGACGGGCTGGTAACAGATACGCAGTATTTT; abundance: few; j_gene: TRBJ2-3; d_gene: .; v_gene: TRBV9
CDR3aa: CASSLSYSGLAGWGELFF; CDR3nt: TGCGCCAGCAGCCTAAGTTACTCGGGACTAGCGGGTTGGGGGGAGCTGTTTTTT; abundance: .; j_gene: TRBJ2-2; d_gene: TRBD2; v_gene: TRBV4-1
CDR3aa: CASSLTAGPQETQYF; CDR3nt: TGTGCTAGCAGCTTAACGGCAGGGCCCCAAGAGACCCAGTACTTC; abundance: .; j_gene: TRBJ2-5; d_gene: .; v_gene: TRBV7-7
CDR3aa: CASSLHGRTSGLQETQYF; CDR3nt: TGTGCCAGCAGCCTCCACGGCCGGACTAGCGGACTCCAAGAGACCCAGTACTTC; abundance: .; j_gene: TRBJ2-5; d_gene: TRBD2; v_gene: TRBV7-3
CDR3aa: CASGEAGTVYEQYF; CDR3nt: TGTGCCAGCGGCGAGGCCGGGACAGTCTACGAGCAGTACTTC; abundance: .; j_gene: TRBJ2-7; d_gene: TRBD1; v_gene: TRBV5-6
CDR3aa: CASSPSGSSLGQYF; CDR3nt: TGTGCCAGCAGTCCTAGCGGGAGCTCCCTCGGGCAGTACTTC; abundance: .; j_gene: TRBJ2-7; d_gene: TRBD2; v_gene: TRBV25-1
CDR3aa: CASSQGQGGLGEQYF; CDR3nt: TGTGCCAGCAGCCAAGGACAGGGAGGGCTCGGCGAGCAGTACTTC; abundance: .; j_gene: TRBJ2-7; d_gene: .; v_gene: TRBV28
CDR3aa: CASSFNERFYNEQFF; CDR3nt: TGTGCCAGCAGCTTTAACGAAAGATTCTACAATGAGCAGTTCTTC; abundance: .; j_gene: TRBJ2-1; d_gene: .; v_gene: TRBV5-5
CDR3aa: CASSPLAGLAGGLSYEQYF; CDR3nt: TGTGCCAGCAGCCCCTTAGCGGGACTAGCGGGAGGGCTGAGTTACGAGCAGTACTTC; abundance: .; j_gene: TRBJ2-7; d_gene: TRBD2; v_gene: TRBV4-2
CDR3aa: CASSPEQLANYGYTF; CDR3nt: TGTGCCAGCTCACCAGAGCAGCTCGCGAACTATGGCTACACCTTC; abundance: .; j_gene: TRBJ1-2; d_gene: .; v_gene: TRBV18
CDR3aa: CASSERLAGVSYF; CDR3nt: TGTGCCAGCTCGGAACGACTAGCGGGAGTTAGTTACTTC; abundance: once; j_gene: TRBJ2-7; d_gene: TRBD2; v_gene: TRBV18
CDR3aa: CASSWGIGAVNTEAFF; CDR3nt: TGTGCCAGCAGCTGGGGAATCGGGGCTGTGAACACTGAAGCTTTCTTT; abundance: .; j_gene: TRBJ1-1; d_gene: .; v_gene: TRBV5-6
CDR3aa: CASSPRSSGFTGELFF; CDR3nt: TGTGCCAGCAGCCCCCGGAGTAGCGGGTTCACCGGGGAGCTGTTTTTT; abundance: .; j_gene: TRBJ2-2; d_gene: TRBD2; v_gene: TRBV7-6
CDR3aa: CASSILPFGVSGAEAFF; CDR3nt: TGTGCCAGTAGTATTTTACCCTTTGGGGTATCTGGGGCTGAAGCTTTCTTT; abundance: .; j_gene: TRBJ1-1; d_gene: .; v_gene: TRBV19
CDR3aa: CASSTFSRVNEKLFF; CDR3nt: TGTGCCAGCAGTACGTTTTCGCGGGTTAATGAAAAACTGTTTTTT; abundance: .; j_gene: TRBJ1-4; d_gene: .; v_gene: TRBV6-1
CDR3aa: CASSYVGYYGYTF; CDR3nt: TGTGCCAGCAGTTACGTGGGTTACTATGGCTACACCTTC; abundance: few; j_gene: TRBJ1-2; d_gene: .; v_gene: TRBV6-5
CDR3aa: CASSLETDVGGEAFF; CDR3nt: TGCGCCAGCAGCTTAGAGACAGACGTAGGCGGTGAAGCTTTCTTT; abundance: .; j_gene: TRBJ1-1; d_gene: .; v_gene: TRBV5-1
CDR3aa: CASSEKGVSSYNEQFF; CDR3nt: TGTGCCAGCTCTGAGAAAGGAGTTTCCTCCTACAATGAGCAGTTCTTC; abundance: .; j_gene: TRBJ2-1; d_gene: .; v_gene: TRBV18
CDR3aa: CASSLRPGTSGVYNEQFF; CDR3nt: TGTGCCAGCAGCTTACGCCCGGGGACTAGCGGAGTCTACAATGAGCAGTTCTTC; abundance: .; j_gene: TRBJ2-1; d_gene: TRBD2; v_gene: TRBV7-6
CDR3aa: CASSLGDGVTVLF; CDR3nt: TGTGCCAGCAGCTTAGGGGATGGGGTAACGGTTCTTTTT; abundance: few; j_gene: TRBJ1-5; d_gene: .; v_gene: TRBV7-9
CDR3aa: CASSPRLAGGANEQFF; CDR3nt: TGTGCCAGCAGCCCAAGACTAGCGGGAGGAGCCAATGAGCAGTTCTTC; abundance: .; j_gene: TRBJ2-1; d_gene: TRBD2; v_gene: TRBV11-1
CDR3aa: CASSTLTGLDTEAFF; CDR3nt: TGCGCCAGCAGCACCCTGACAGGGCTTGACACTGAAGCTTTCTTT; abundance: .; j_gene: TRBJ1-1; d_gene: TRBD1; v_gene: TRBV5-1
CDR3aa: CASSLGGREDIQYF; CDR3nt: TGTGCCAGCAGCTTGGGTGGCAGGGAGGACATTCAGTACTTC; abundance: .; j_gene: TRBJ2-4; d_gene: .; v_gene: TRBV5-4
CDR3aa: CATSSVFSSGANVLTF; CDR3nt: TGTGCCACCAGCTCCGTCTTTAGCTCTGGGGCCAACGTCCTGACTTTC; abundance: few; j_gene: TRBJ2-6; d_gene: .; v_gene: TRBV15
CDR3aa: CASSLAGRYNEQFF; CDR3nt: TGTGCCAGCAGTTTAGCAGGAAGGTACAATGAGCAGTTCTTC; abundance: few; j_gene: TRBJ2-1; d_gene: .; v_gene: TRBV27
CDR3aa: CASSSGLAGVRETQYF; CDR3nt: TGCGCCAGCAGCTCGGGACTAGCGGGAGTCCGGGAGACCCAGTACTTC; abundance: .; j_gene: TRBJ2-5; d_gene: TRBD2; v_gene: TRBV5-1
CDR3aa: CATGTSGRLSYNEQFF; CDR3nt: TGTGCCACCGGGACTAGCGGCCGCCTCTCCTACAATGAGCAGTTCTTC; abundance: .; j_gene: TRBJ2-1; d_gene: TRBD2; v_gene: TRBV7-9
CDR3aa: CASSLQTGQRIGLNYGYTF; CDR3nt: TGTGCCAGTAGTCTACAAACAGGACAACGGATTGGGCTAAACTATGGCTACACCTTC; abundance: few; j_gene: TRBJ1-2; d_gene: .; v_gene: TRBV19
CDR3aa: CASSLLGVYNEQFF; CDR3nt: TGTGCCAGCAGCCTCCTCGGGGTCTACAATGAGCAGTTCTTC; abundance: few; j_gene: TRBJ2-1; d_gene: .; v_gene: TRBV11-2
CDR3aa: CASSEARNDQPQHF; CDR3nt: TGTGCCAGCAGTGAAGCGCGGAACGATCAGCCCCAGCATTTT; abundance: .; j_gene: TRBJ1-5; d_gene: .; v_gene: TRBV6-1
CDR3aa: CASSLSRGWISYGYTF; CDR3nt: TGTGCCAGCAGTTTATCTCGGGGGTGGATCTCCTATGGCTACACCTTC; abundance: few; j_gene: TRBJ1-2; d_gene: .; v_gene: TRBV27
CDR3aa: CASSIGRSVNTEAFF; CDR3nt: TGTGCCAGCAGCATTGGACGATCAGTGAACACTGAAGCTTTCTTT; abundance: few; j_gene: TRBJ1-1; d_gene: .; v_gene: TRBV5-4
CDR3aa: CATYRGEAFF; CDR3nt: TGTGCCACTTACCGGGGTGAAGCTTTCTTT; abundance: .; j_gene: TRBJ1-1; d_gene: .; v_gene: TRBV6-6
CDR3aa: CASSDLGGRSTYEQYF; CDR3nt: TGTGCCAGCAGTGACCTGGGCGGACGGTCGACCTACGAGCAGTACTTC; abundance: .; j_gene: TRBJ2-7; d_gene: .; v_gene: TRBV2
CDR3aa: CASSIGRDSSYEQYF; CDR3nt: TGTGCCAGTAGTATCGGGAGAGACAGCTCCTACGAGCAGTACTTC; abundance: .; j_gene: TRBJ2-7; d_gene: .; v_gene: TRBV19
CDR3aa: CASSPAGPNTEAFF; CDR3nt: TGTGCCAGCAGCCCGGCCGGACCGAACACTGAAGCTTTCTTT; abundance: .; j_gene: TRBJ1-1; d_gene: .; v_gene: TRBV7-6